The 17 T cell receptor beta chains reported below all come from one sample, sequenced in a study of blood T cell repertoires in COVID-19. The protocol was immunoSEQ multiplex PCR, while the TCRdb copy is restricted to in-frame clones and leaves out a portion. This sample carries 120,000 to 150,000 clones, approximately 90% of them seen once, and the ten largest clones take over 8.5%. Sequencing was done on a sample of peripheral blood. The source is a woman between 45 and 65 years old with active or convalescent COVID-19.

A single count supports this clone. This chain uses TRBV5-1 with TRBJ2-5; 10 bases match TRBD2. CDR3 length: 16 residues. V shed 5 bases and J 5 bases; nucleotides not matched to a gene: 12. Germline V gene data show CDR1 as SGHRS and CDR2 as YFSETQ. CDR3 coding DNA: TGCGCCAGCAGTATTATCAGCGGGGGGGCCGGCGAGACCCAGTACTTC. Translating gives CASSIISGGAGETQYF.

This clone showed up just once. The V gene is TRBV4-3, the J gene TRBJ2-1, with 9 nucleotides matching TRBD2. Trimming took 1 base from V and 4 from J; bases not matched to a gene: 8. The CDR3 extends over 17 amino acids. Germline-derived CDR1 and CDR2 are LGHNA and YSLEER. The DNA of the CDR3 is TGCGCCAGCAGCCAAGTCCTTCTAGCGGGAAATTACAATGAGCAGTTCTTC. The encoded protein is CASSQVLLAGNYNEQFF.

The CDR3 loop reads CASSVRWSNEKLFF. The DNA for the CDR3 is TGTGCCAGCAGCGTTAGGTGGAGCAATGAAAAACTGTTTTTT. This chain connects TRBV9 to TRBJ1-4; D gene ambiguous. Germline CDR1 reads SGDLS; CDR2 reads YYNGEE. V was cut by 2 bases and J by 5 bases, with 10 bases left in between. CDR3 length: 14 residues.

The chain carries TRBV5-1 and TRBJ1-1; D uncertain. Trimming left V 2 bases short and J 5 bases short, with 25 bases between. The CDR3 consists of 18 residues. Germline CDR1 is SGHRS and CDR2 is YFSETQ. CDR3 residues: CASSFRTLRGSGRTEAFF. The CDR3 DNA sequence: TGCGCCAGCAGCTTTCGTACGTTACGGGGATCCGGTCGGACTGAAGCTTTCTTT.

The rearrangement uses TRBV5-5 and TRBJ2-2; TRBD2 matches 8 bases. Trimming at V came to 0 bases and at J to 3 bases, leaving 7 bases not matched to a gene. CDR1 and CDR2 from the germline V gene are SGHKS and YYEKEE (reference sequence). The CDR3 covers 17 residues. The CDR3 is CASSLESRGAYTGELFF. CDR3 bases: TGTGCCAGCAGCTTGGAATCGCGGGGGGCCTACACCGGGGAGCTGTTTTTT.

The chain links TRBV12-5 to TRBJ2-3, with 10 bases fitting TRBD2. The CDR3 is 16 residues long. The ends lost 5 bases at V and 2 bases at J; junction bases unmatched: 7. In germline, CDR1 is LGHNT, CDR2 FRNRAP. The CDR3 is CASGDIAGGYTDTQYF. CDR3 nucleotides: TGTGCTAGTGGTGATATAGCGGGGGGCTACACAGATACGCAGTATTTT.

The chain is built from TRBV5-1 and TRBJ1-6, with D possibly matching TRBD1 (6 bases). With 2 bases removed from V and 7 bases from J, the gap between germline ends came to 13 bases. The CDR3 contains 15 residues. Looked up from germline, CDR1 is SGHRS and CDR2 is YFSETQ. CDR3 DNA sequence: TGCGCCAGCAGCTTTAATTCAGGGGCGAATTCACCCCTCCACTTT. It yields the protein CASSFNSGANSPLHF.

V is TRBV5-1 and J is TRBJ2-5; tentative D call: TRBD1 (5 bases). V gave up 0 bases and J gave up 0 bases, with 12 bases separating them. CDR1 is SGHRS, CDR2 YFSETQ, per germline. The CDR3 runs to 16 residues. The CDR3 here is CASSLAKGRNQETQYF. The CDR3 coding sequence is TGCGCCAGCAGCTTGGCCAAGGGGCGGAACCAAGAGACCCAGTACTTC.

Comments on this clone: A much larger clone differs by one base, so this may be a read error. The chain uses TRBV27 and TRBJ2-3; D not resolved. Per germline, CDR1 MNHEY and CDR2 SMNVEV (reference sequence). V was trimmed by 3 bases and J by 2 bases, leaving 3 bases between them. This CDR3 spans 12 amino acids. The CDR3 DNA reads as TGTGCCAGCAGTTTCTACACAGATACGCAGTATTTT. This gives the protein CASSFYTDTQYF.

V and J are TRBV6-6 and TRBJ2-1; 9 nucleotides line up with TRBD2. The CDR3 consists of 16 residues. V gave up 5 bases and J gave up 12 bases; unmatched junction bases: 17. Germline assignment: CDR1 MNHNY and CDR2 SVGAGI (reference sequence). This CDR3 is CASSGGKREALVWQFF. In DNA, the CDR3 is TGTGCCAGCAGTGGGGGAAAGCGGGAGGCCCTGGTGTGGCAGTTCTTC.

V and J are TRBV3-1 (or the pseudogene TRBV3-2) and TRBJ2-7, with D perhaps TRBD1 (6 bases). Trimming left V 6 bases short and J 3 bases short, with 15 bases between. Per germline, CDR1 LGHDT and CDR2 YNNKEL (reference sequence). The CDR3 has 14 amino acids. In DNA, the CDR3 is TGTGCCAGCAGACCTGCAGGGACAAGCTACGAGCAGTACTTC. Translation gives CASRPAGTSYEQYF.

This chain uses TRBV25-1 with TRBJ1-1, with 10 bases identical to TRBD1. This CDR3 is built from 15 residues. The germline gives CDR1 MGHDK, CDR2 SYGVNS. The V and J ends lost 4 bases and 5 bases, in that order; junction bases with no gene match: 7. In nucleotides, the CDR3 is TGTGCCAGCAGTGCGACAGGGGGCTGGCGGACTGAAGCTTTCTTT. Translated: CASSATGGWRTEAFF.

CDR3 region: CASSPLGLAGFANTGELFF. The CDR3 coding sequence is TGTGCCAGTAGTCCTCTGGGACTAGCGGGATTCGCGAACACCGGGGAGCTGTTTTTT. The rearrangement links TRBV19 to TRBJ2-2; TRBD2 agrees at 13 bases. Germline CDR1 reads LNHDA; CDR2 reads SQIVND (reference sequence). The CDR3 sequence is 19 residues long. V lost 5 bases, J lost 0 bases, and 9 bases stayed unmatched.

This clone was seen a single time. This sequence joins TRBV5-1 and TRBJ2-3; TRBD2 agrees at 14 bases. Germline assignment: CDR1 SGHRS and CDR2 YFSETQ. This CDR3 is 16 amino acids long. The ends lost 4 bases at V and 4 bases at J; junction bases unmatched: 5. CDR3 nucleotides: TGCGCCAGCAGCACCGGGACTAGCGGGAGTGCAGATACGCAGTATTTT. Translating gives CASSTGTSGSADTQYF.

This sequence joins TRBV7-2 and TRBJ1-1; D perhaps matches TRBD1 (5 bases). The CDR3 is made up of 15 amino acids. Trimming took 7 bases from V and 4 from J, leaving 19 bases between them. In germline, CDR1 is SGHTA, CDR2 FQGNSA. The CDR3 region is CASIQNPGLGTEAFF. For the CDR3, the DNA is TGTGCCAGCATCCAAAACCCAGGGCTTGGCACTGAAGCTTTCTTT.

This CDR3 is CASSLGADGYTF. CDR3 sequence (DNA): TGTGCCAGCAGCCTGGGGGCGGATGGCTACACCTTC. V gene TRBV6-2 or TRBV6-3 combines with J gene TRBJ1-2, with D perhaps matching TRBD1 (6 bases). With 6 bases removed from V and 6 bases from J, the gap between germline ends came to 11 bases. There are 12 residues in the CDR3. Per germline, CDR1 MNHEY and CDR2 SVGEGT.

This clone was detected only a few times. This chain uses TRBV4-1 with TRBJ2-7; 10 bases align to TRBD1. V shed 1 base and J 7 bases; nucleotides not matched to a gene: 7. There are 15 residues in the CDR3. The germline CDR1 and CDR2 sequences are MGHRA and YSYEKL. For the CDR3, the DNA is TGCGCCAGCAGCCAAGCCGGGACAGGGGTATGGGAGCAGTACTTC. Translating gives CASSQAGTGVWEQYF.